Listed below are T cell receptor beta chains from one sample, sequenced in a study of blood T cells in healthy people across ages. TCRdb redid the calling of the 5' RACE reads with MiXCR, one entry per CDR3 protein. Of about 970,000 distinct CDR3 sequences in the sample, around 54% were seen once. Sample: blood. The receptors were gathered from a woman aged 55-69 years in good health. Each CDR3 is given with its conserved first and last residue. D genes are given only for firm matches. A row's size may be missing; if present it is once, few, many or a size class.

>TRBD2|few|TRBJ2-1|TRBV28
TGTGCCAGCAGTTTATGGGGACTAGCGGGAGGAAACAATGAGCAGTTCTTC
CASSLWGLAGGNNEQFF
>NA|NA|TRBJ2-5|TRBV6-2/TRBV6-3
TGTGCCAGCAGTTGGTCGGAGACCCAGTACTTC
CASSWSETQYF
>NA|NA|TRBJ2-5|TRBV27
TGTGCCAGCAGGGAAATTCACAGGGCTTCGAATGAGCAGTACTTC
CASREIHRASNEQYF
>TRBD2|few|TRBJ2-7|TRBV7-9
TGTGCCAGCAGCTTTCGACTCTACGGGACTAGCGGGAGTTTATACGAGCAGTACTTC
CASSFRLYGTSGSLYEQYF
>NA|NA|TRBJ2-7|TRBV6-2/TRBV6-3
TGTGCCAGCAGTTCTTGGAGGGCCACGTACAATGAGCAGTACTTC
CASSSWRATYNEQYF
>NA|NA|TRBJ1-5|TRBV27
TGTGCCAGCAGCTGGGGGTGGAATCAGCCCCAGCATTTT
CASSWGWNQPQHF
>TRBD1|NA|TRBJ2-7|TRBV25-1
TGTGCCAGCAGAAAAGGACAGGGCTGGGACGAGCAGTACTTC
CASRKGQGWDEQYF
>NA|few|TRBJ1-1|TRBV4-1
TGCGCCAGCAGCCGCGGCCACAGCGGGGGCACTGAAGCTTTCTTT
CASSRGHSGGTEAFF
>NA|NA|TRBJ2-7|TRBV20-1
TGCAGTGCCCTCCCGGGTAGGCAAAGCTCCTACGAGCAGTACTTC
CSALPGRQSSYEQYF
>TRBD2|NA|TRBJ2-7|TRBV4-1
TGCGCCAGCAGCCCACAGGGAGCGGGAGCCCCCGAGCAGTACTTC
CASSPQGAGAPEQYF
>NA|few|TRBJ1-2|TRBV12-3/TRBV12-4
TGTGCCAGCAGCCCCATGGGGGGGGCATCAGGCTACACCTTC
CASSPMGGASGYTF
>TRBD2|NA|TRBJ2-7|TRBV28
TGTGCCAGCGGATTGACTAGCGCCGTCTACGAGCAGTACTTC
CASGLTSAVYEQYF
>TRBD2|NA|TRBJ2-5|TRBV6-6
TGTGCCAGCAGTTACGTTCTGGCGGGAGGGCCCTGGGAGCAGTACTTC
CASSYVLAGGPWEQYF
>NA|once|TRBJ1-2|TRBV29-1
TGCGGCTTTCTTCGGGGGCTGGATGGCTACACCTTC
CGFLRGLDGYTF
>NA|few|TRBJ2-7|TRBV7-3
TGTGCCAGCAGCAAAACCCGCAGTAACGAGCAGTACTTC
CASSKTRSNEQYF
>NA|NA|TRBJ2-1|TRBV20-1
TGCAGTGCTCAAGAGCGGTCCTACAATGAGCAGTTCTTC
CSAQERSYNEQFF
>NA|NA|TRBJ2-7|TRBV20-1
TGCAGTGTCCGCCGGGGGTTAGCGGAGCAGTACTTC
CSVRRGLAEQYF
>NA|many|TRBJ2-7|TRBV7-2
TGTGCCAGCAGCTCGACCCACACCTCGACGGGCGAGCAGTACTTC
CASSSTHTSTGEQYF
>NA|few|TRBJ2-7|TRBV6-5
TGTGCCAGCAGTAAAACTCGGGTGTACGAGCAGTACTTC
CASSKTRVYEQYF
>NA|NA|TRBJ2-6|TRBV6-5
TGTGCCACACGCGCCCCCGGGGCCAACGTCCTGACTTTC
CATRAPGANVLTF
>TRBD1|NA|TRBJ1-2|TRBV20-1
TGCAGTGCTAGAGATCGGGGGGGACAGTATGGCTACACCTTC
CSARDRGGQYGYTF
>TRBD2|NA|TRBJ2-5|TRBV6-5
TGTGCCAGTGCACTAGCGACCGCTTGGGGGACCCAGTACTTC
CASALATAWGTQYF
>TRBD2|once|TRBJ2-1|TRBV14
TGTGCCAGCAGCGGCGGACTAGCGGGTCCCTACAATGAGCAGTTCTTC
CASSGGLAGPYNEQFF
>NA|many|TRBJ2-5|TRBV4-3
TGCGCCAGCAGCGTCCGCTTGGCCAAGGGTCAGGAGACCCAGTACTTC
CASSVRLAKGQETQYF
>NA|NA|TRBJ2-6|TRBV5-1
TGCGCCAGCAGCTTCCTAACAGGTGCCTCTGGGGCCAACGTCCTGACTTTC
CASSFLTGASGANVLTF
>TRBD1|NA|TRBJ2-7|TRBV7-2
TGTGCCAGCAGCGCGCTTCCGGGACAGGGACACTACGAGCAGTACTTC
CASSALPGQGHYEQYF
>NA|NA|TRBJ2-6|TRBV4-2
TGTGCCAGCAGCCCCTCAACAGGGTCTTCTGGGGCCAACGTCCTGACTTTC
CASSPSTGSSGANVLTF
>NA|NA|TRBJ2-7|TRBV12-3/TRBV12-4
TGTGCCAGCAGTTTAACAAGCGGTCAACGGTACTTC
CASSLTSGQRYF
>TRBD2|few|TRBJ2-3|TRBV4-1
TGCGCCAGCAGCCAACCTTGGTCTAGCGGGTCCATCACAGATACGCAGTATTTT
CASSQPWSSGSITDTQYF
>TRBD2|few|TRBJ2-3|TRBV15
TGTGCCACCAGCAGCGCGGGACTAGCGGGACCTCTATGGGGTACAGATACGCAGTATTTT
CATSSAGLAGPLWGTDTQYF
>TRBD2|NA|TRBJ2-1|TRBV4-3
TGCGCCAGCAGCCAAGATCATGGCCTAGCGGGGGGCTACAATGAGCAGTTCTTC
CASSQDHGLAGGYNEQFF
>NA|once|TRBJ2-1|TRBV5-1
TGCGCCAGCAGCCCGGGGAGTTCGGACTACTACGAGCAGTTCTTC
CASSPGSSDYYEQFF
>NA|NA|TRBJ2-4|TRBV12-3/TRBV12-4
TGTGCCAGCAGTTTAAGCAGGGCGAGTCAGTACTTC
CASSLSRASQYF
>TRBD1|many|TRBJ1-2|TRBV3-1
TGTGCCAGCAGCCAAGACGGGACAGGGGGACGTGGCTACACCTTC
CASSQDGTGGRGYTF
>TRBD2|NA|TRBJ2-5|TRBV13
TGTGCCAGCAGCGTAGCGGGAGACCTCCAAGAGACCCAGTACTTC
CASSVAGDLQETQYF
>NA|few|TRBJ2-7|TRBV6-6
TGTGCCAGCAGCTACTCCGTCCACGAGCAGTACTTC
CASSYSVHEQYF
>TRBD2|NA|TRBJ2-7|TRBV5-1
TGCGCCAGCAGCTTTTCTTCCAGCGGGAGCAACTACGAGCAGTACTTC
CASSFSSSGSNYEQYF
>NA|NA|TRBJ2-6|TRBV7-9
TGTGCCAGCAGCAAGCCAGGGGCTGGGGCCAACGTCCTGACTTTC
CASSKPGAGANVLTF
>TRBD2|NA|TRBJ2-6|TRBV29-1
TGCAGCGTTGTGTCGGCTAGCGGAATCTCTGGGGCCAACGTCCTGACTTTC
CSVVSASGISGANVLTF
>TRBD1|NA|TRBJ2-7|TRBV4-1
TGCGCCAGCAGAACCTCGGGACAGGGGATATACGAGCAGTACTTC
CASRTSGQGIYEQYF
>NA|NA|TRBJ1-1|TRBV12-3/TRBV12-4
TGTGCCAGCAGATCACCCAGGGGAGTGAACACTGAAGCTTTCTTT
CASRSPRGVNTEAFF
>TRBD1|NA|TRBJ1-2|TRBV27
TGTGCCAGCAGACGGACAGGGGGCGGGGATGGCTACACCTTC
CASRRTGGGDGYTF
>NA|few|TRBJ2-7|TRBV2
TGTGCCAGCAGTGAAGAGGCCGCCGCCGAGCAGTACTTC
CASSEEAAAEQYF
>NA|NA|TRBJ2-7|TRBV11-2
TGTGCCAGCAGCCGGGACCCGAGGGACGAGCAGTACTTC
CASSRDPRDEQYF
>NA|NA|TRBJ2-1|TRBV28
TGTGCCAGCAGTGGGTCGGGACATATCTTATACAATGAGCAGTTCTTC
CASSGSGHILYNEQFF